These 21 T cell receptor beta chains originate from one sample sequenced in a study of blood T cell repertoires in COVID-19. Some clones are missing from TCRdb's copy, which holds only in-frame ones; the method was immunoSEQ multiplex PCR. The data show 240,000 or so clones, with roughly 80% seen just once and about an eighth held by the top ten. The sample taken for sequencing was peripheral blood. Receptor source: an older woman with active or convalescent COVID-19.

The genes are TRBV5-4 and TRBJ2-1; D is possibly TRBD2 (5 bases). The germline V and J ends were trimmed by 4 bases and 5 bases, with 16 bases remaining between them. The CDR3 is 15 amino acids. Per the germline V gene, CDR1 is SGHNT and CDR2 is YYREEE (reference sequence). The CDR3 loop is CASSPSRVGNNEQFF. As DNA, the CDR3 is TGTGCCAGCAGCCCCTCGAGGGTGGGAAACAATGAGCAGTTCTTC.

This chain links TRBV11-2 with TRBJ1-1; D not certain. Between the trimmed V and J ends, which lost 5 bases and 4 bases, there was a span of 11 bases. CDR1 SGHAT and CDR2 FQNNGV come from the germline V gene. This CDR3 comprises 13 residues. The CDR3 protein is CASSQSRGTEAFF. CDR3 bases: TGTGCCAGCAGCCAATCGCGGGGCACTGAAGCTTTCTTT.

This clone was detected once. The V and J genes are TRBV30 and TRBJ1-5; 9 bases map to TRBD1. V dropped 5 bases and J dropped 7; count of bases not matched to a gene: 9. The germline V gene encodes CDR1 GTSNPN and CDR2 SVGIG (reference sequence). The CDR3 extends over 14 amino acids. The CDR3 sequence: CAWGGQGGNQPQHF. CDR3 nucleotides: TGTGCCTGGGGGGGACAGGGAGGTAACCAGCCCCAGCATTTT.

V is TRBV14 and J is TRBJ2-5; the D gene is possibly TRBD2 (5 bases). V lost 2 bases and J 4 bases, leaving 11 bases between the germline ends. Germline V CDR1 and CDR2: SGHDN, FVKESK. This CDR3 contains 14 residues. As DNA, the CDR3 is TGTGCCAGCAGCCAATACGCGGGTGGAGAGACCCAGTACTTC. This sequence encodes CASSQYAGGETQYF.

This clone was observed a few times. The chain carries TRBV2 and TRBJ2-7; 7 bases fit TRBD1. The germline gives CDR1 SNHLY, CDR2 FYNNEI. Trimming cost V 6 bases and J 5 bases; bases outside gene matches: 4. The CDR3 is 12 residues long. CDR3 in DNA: TGTGCCAGCAGCCGTGACAGGGACGAGCAGTACTTC. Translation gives CASSRDRDEQYF.

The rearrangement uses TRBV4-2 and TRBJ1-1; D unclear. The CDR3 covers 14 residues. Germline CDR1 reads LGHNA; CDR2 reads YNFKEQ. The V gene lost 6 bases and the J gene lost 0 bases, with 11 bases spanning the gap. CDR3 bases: TGTGCCAGCAGGGGCGGGGATTTGAACACTGAAGCTTTCTTT. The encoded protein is CASRGGDLNTEAFF.

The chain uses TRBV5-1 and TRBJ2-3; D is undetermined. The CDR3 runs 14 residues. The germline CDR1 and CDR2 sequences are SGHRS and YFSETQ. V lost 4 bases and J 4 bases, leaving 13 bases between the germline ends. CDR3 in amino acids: CASSRRPEADTQYF. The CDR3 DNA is TGCGCCAGCAGCCGAAGACCAGAGGCAGATACGCAGTATTTT.

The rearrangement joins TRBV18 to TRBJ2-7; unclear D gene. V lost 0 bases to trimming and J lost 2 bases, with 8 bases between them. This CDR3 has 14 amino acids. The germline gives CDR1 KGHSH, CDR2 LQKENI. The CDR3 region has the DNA TGTGCCAGCTCACCACCCTGGCCAACCTACGAGCAGTACTTC. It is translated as CASSPPWPTYEQYF.

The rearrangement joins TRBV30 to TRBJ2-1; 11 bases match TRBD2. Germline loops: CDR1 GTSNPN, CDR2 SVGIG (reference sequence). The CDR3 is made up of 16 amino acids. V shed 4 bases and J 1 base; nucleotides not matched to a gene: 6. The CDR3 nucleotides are TGTGCCTGGACCCCTAGCGGGGGGCCATCCTACAATGAGCAGTTCTTC. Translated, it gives CAWTPSGGPSYNEQFF.

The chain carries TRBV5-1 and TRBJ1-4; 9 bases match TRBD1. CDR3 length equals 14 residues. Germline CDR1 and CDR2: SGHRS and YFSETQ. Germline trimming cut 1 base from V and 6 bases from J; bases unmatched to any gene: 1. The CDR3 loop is CASSLRQGDEKLFF. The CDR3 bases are TGCGCCAGCAGCTTGCGACAGGGGGATGAAAAACTGTTTTTT.

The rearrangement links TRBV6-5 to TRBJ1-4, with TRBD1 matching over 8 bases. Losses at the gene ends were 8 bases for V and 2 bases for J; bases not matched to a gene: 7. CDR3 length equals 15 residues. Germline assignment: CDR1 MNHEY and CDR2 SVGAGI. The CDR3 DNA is TGTGCCAGCGCCTTACAGGGGGTCACTAATGAAAAACTGTTTTTT. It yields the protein CASALQGVTNEKLFF.

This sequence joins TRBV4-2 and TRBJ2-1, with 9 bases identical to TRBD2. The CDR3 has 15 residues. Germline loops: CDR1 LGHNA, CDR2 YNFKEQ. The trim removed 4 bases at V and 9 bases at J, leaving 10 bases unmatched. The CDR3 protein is CASSPAGGGASEQFF. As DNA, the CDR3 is TGTGCCAGCAGCCCGGCAGGCGGGGGGGCAAGTGAGCAGTTCTTC.

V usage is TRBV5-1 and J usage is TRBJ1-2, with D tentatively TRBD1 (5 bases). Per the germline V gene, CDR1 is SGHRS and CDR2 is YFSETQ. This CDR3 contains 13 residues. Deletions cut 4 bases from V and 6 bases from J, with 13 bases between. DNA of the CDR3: TGCGCCAGCAGCCACCAGGGTGGGGATGGCTACACCTTC. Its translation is CASSHQGGDGYTF.

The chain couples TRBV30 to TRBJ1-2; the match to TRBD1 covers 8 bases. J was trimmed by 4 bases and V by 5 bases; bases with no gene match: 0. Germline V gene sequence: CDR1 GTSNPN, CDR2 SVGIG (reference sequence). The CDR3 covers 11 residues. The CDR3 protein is CAWGTGYGYTF. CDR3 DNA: TGTGCCTGGGGGACAGGCTATGGCTACACCTTC.

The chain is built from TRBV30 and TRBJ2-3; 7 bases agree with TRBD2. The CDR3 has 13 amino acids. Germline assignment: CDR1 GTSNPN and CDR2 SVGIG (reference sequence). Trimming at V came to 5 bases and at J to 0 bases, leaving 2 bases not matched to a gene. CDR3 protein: CAWRRGSTDTQYF. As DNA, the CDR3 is TGTGCCTGGCGGCGGGGGAGCACAGATACGCAGTATTTT.

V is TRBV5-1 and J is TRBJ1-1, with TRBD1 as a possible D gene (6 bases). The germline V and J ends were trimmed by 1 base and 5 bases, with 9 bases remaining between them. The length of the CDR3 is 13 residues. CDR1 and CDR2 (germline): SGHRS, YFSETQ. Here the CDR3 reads CASSLKGVTEAFF. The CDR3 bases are TGCGCCAGCAGCTTGAAGGGGGTAACTGAAGCTTTCTTT.

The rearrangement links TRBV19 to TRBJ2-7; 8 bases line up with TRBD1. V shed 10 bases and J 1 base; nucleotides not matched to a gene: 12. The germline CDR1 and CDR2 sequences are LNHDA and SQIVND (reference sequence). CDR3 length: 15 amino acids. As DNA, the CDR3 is TGTGCCACTTCACCCCCCGGGACAGGATCCTACGAGCAGTACTTC. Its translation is CATSPPGTGSYEQYF.

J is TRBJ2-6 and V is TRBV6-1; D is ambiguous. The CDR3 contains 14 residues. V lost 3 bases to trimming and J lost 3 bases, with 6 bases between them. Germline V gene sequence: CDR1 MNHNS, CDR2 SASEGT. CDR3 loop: CASSDPIGANVLTF. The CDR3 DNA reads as TGTGCCAGCAGTGACCCCATTGGGGCCAACGTCCTGACTTTC.

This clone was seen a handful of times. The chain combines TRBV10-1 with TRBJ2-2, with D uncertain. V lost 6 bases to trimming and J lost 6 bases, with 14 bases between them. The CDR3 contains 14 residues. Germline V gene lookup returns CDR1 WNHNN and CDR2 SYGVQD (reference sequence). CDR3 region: CASSPSVAAGELFF. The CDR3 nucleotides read TGCGCCAGCAGCCCTTCCGTCGCGGCCGGGGAGCTGTTTTTT.

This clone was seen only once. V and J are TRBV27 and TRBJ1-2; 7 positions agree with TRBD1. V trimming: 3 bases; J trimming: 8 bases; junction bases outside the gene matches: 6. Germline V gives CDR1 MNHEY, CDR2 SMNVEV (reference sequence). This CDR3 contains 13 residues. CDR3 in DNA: TGTGCCAGCAGTTTTGGCAGGGGGGAGGGCTACACCTTC. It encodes CASSFGRGEGYTF.

The CDR3 protein is CAWRDRGGTGELFF. The CDR3 DNA reads as TGTGCCTGGAGGGACAGGGGCGGGACCGGGGAGCTGTTTTTT. The chain links TRBV30 to TRBJ2-2, with 9 bases matching TRBD1. The CDR3 has 14 amino acids. V trimming: 3 bases; J trimming: 5 bases; junction bases outside the gene matches: 4. Germline V gene data show CDR1 as GTSNPN and CDR2 as SVGIG (reference sequence).